The subject of this entry is one TCR beta chain. How the authors handled the data: Reference gene primer amplification gave estimated nucleated cell counts. Method: immunoSEQ multiplex PCR; TCRdb's copy keeps in-frame clones and lacks some. V and J calls and clone size are copied from that table; D and trimming were computed from the DNA. Here the sample spans about 160,000 clones, about 81% being singletons. V was pared by 6 bases and J by 8 bases, with 17 bases between. The V gene's germline CDR1 is PRHDT and CDR2 FYEKMQ (reference sequence). CDR3 size: 14 residues. This record belongs to a study of blood T cell repertoires in COVID-19. Study-level information: The origin of the acute and convalescent COVID-19 samples was the United States, Italy and Spain. Sample material is recorded as cDNA or gDNA derived from T cells, B-cell-depleted T cells, or PBMCs.

The rearrangement joins TRBV13 to TRBJ1-3; tentative D call: TRBD1 (6 bases). The sequence was obtained from a man aged 55 to 70 with active or convalescent COVID-19. The source material was peripheral blood. The CDR3 reads CASRIAGVRDTIYF. Written as DNA, the CDR3 is TGTGCCAGCAGAATAGCAGGGGTTCGGGACACCATATATTTT.